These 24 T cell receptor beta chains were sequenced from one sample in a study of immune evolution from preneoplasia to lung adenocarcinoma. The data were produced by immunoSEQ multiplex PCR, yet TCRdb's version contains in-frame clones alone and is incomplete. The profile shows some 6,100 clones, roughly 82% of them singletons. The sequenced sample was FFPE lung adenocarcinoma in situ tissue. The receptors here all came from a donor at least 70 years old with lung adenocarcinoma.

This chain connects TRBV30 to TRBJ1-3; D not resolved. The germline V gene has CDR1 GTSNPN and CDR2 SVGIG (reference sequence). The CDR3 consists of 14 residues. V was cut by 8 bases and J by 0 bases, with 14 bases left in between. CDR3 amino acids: CAAGRGSSGNTIYF. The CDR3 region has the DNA TGTGCCGCCGGACGTGGCAGCTCTGGAAACACCATATATTTT.

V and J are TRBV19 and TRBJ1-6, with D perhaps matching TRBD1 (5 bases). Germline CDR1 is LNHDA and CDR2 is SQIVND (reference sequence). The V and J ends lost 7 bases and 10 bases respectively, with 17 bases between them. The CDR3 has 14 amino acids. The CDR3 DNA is TGTGCCAGTAAAAGACAGCCGACTGGGTCACCCCTCCACTTT. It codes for CASKRQPTGSPLHF.

CDR3 region: CASRRGGNQPQHF. The CDR3 bases are TGTGCCAGCCGCCGAGGGGGCAATCAGCCCCAGCATTTT. The chain carries TRBV6-1 and TRBJ1-5; a weak D match, TRBD1 (5 bases). CDR1 is MNHNS and CDR2 is SASEGT in the germline V gene. The CDR3 is 13 amino acids. V gave up 8 bases and J gave up 2 bases, with 10 bases separating them.

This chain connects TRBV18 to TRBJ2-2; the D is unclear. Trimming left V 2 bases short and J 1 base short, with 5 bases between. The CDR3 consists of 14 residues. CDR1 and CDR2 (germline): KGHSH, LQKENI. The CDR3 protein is CASSPRQNTGELFF. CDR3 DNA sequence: TGTGCCAGCTCACCAAGACAGAACACCGGGGAGCTGTTTTTT.

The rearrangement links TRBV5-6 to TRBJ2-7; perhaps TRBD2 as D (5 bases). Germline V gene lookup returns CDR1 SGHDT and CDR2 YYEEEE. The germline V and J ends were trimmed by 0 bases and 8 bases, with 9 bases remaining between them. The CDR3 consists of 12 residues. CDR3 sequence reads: CASSLVGDKQYF. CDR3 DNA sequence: TGTGCCAGCAGCTTGGTCGGGGATAAGCAGTACTTC.

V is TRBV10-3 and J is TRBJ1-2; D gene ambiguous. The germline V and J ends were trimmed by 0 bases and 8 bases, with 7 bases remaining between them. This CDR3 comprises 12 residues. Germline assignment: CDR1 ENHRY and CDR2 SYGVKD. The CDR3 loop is CAISESGWGYTF. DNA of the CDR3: TGTGCCATCAGTGAGTCTGGTTGGGGCTACACCTTC.

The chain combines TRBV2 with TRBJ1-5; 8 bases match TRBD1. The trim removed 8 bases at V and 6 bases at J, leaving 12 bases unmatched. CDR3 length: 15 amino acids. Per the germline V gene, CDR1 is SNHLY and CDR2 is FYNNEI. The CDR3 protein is CASGLGQGALQPQHF. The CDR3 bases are TGTGCCAGCGGCCTAGGGCAGGGGGCACTTCAGCCCCAGCATTTT.

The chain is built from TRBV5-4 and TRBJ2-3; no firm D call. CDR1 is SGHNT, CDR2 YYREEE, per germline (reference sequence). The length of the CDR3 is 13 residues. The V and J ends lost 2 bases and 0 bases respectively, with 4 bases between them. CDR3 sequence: CASSLGSTDTQYF. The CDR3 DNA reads TGTGCCAGCAGCTTAGGCAGCACAGATACGCAGTATTTT.

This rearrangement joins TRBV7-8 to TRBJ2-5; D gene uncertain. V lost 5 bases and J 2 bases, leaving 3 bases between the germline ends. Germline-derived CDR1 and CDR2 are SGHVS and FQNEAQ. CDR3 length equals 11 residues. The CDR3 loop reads CASSPQETQYF. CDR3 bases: TGTGCCAGCAGCCCACAAGAGACCCAGTACTTC.

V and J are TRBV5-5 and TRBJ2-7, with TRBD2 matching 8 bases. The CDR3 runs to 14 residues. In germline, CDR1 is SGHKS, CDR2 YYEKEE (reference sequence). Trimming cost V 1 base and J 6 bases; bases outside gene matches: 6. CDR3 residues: CASSLTGGPSEQYF. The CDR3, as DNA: TGTGCCAGCAGCTTGACGGGAGGGCCTTCCGAGCAGTACTTC. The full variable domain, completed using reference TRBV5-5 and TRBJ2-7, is DAGVTQSPTHLIKTRGQQVTLRCSPISGHKSVSWYQQVLGQGPQFIFQYYEKEERGRGNFPDRFSARQFPNYSSELNVNALLLGDSALYLCASSLTGGPSEQYFGPGTRLTVT.

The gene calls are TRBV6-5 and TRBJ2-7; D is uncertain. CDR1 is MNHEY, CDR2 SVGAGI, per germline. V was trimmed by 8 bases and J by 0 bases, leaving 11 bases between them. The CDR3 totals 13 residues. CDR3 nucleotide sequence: TGTGCCAGCTGGGCGTTGAGCTCCTACGAGCAGTACTTC. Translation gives CASWALSSYEQYF.

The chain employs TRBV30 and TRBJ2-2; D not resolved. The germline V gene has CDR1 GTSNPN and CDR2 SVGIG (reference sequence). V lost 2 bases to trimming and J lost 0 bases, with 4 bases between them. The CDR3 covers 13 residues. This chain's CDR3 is CAWSFPNTGELFF. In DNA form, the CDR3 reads TGTGCCTGGAGTTTTCCGAACACCGGGGAGCTGTTTTTT.

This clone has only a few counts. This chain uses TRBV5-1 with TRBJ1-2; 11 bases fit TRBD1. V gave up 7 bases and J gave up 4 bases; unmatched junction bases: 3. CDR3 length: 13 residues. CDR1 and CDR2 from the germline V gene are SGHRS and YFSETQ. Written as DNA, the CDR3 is TGCGCCAGCGGCGGACAGGGGGCCTATGGCTACACCTTC. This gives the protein CASGGQGAYGYTF.

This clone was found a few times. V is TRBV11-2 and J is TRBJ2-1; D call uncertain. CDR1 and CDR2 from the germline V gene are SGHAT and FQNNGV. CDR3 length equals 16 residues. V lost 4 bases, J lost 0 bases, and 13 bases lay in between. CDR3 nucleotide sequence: TGTGCCAGCAGCTCTCTGACTCCGAGCTCCTACAATGAGCAGTTCTTC. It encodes CASSSLTPSSYNEQFF.

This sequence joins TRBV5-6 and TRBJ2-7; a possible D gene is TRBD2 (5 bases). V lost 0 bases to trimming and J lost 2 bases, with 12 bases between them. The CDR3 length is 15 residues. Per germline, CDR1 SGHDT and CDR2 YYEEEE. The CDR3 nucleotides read TGTGCCAGCAGCTTGGCTGGACTGGCCACCTACGAGCAGTACTTC. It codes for CASSLAGLATYEQYF.

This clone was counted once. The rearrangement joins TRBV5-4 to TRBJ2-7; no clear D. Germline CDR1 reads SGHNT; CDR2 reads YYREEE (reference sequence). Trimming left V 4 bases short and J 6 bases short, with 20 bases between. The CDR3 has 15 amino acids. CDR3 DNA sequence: TGTGCCAGCAGCCAAGATAAATTTCGAGAAGCCGAGCAGTACTTC. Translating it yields CASSQDKFREAEQYF.

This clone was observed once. DNA for the CDR3: TGCGCCAGCAGCTTGACTAGCGGATACTACGAGCAGTACTTC. Translating gives CASSLTSGYYEQYF. The J gene is TRBJ2-7, the V gene TRBV5-1; 8 nucleotides align to TRBD2. Looked up from germline, CDR1 is SGHRS and CDR2 is YFSETQ. This CDR3 is 14 amino acids long. V lost 1 base, J lost 3 bases, and 3 bases stayed unmatched.

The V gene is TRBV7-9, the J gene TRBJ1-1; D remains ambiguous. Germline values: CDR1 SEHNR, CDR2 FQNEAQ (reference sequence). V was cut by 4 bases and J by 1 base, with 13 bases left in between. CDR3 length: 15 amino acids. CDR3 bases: TGTGCCAGCAGCTCCAAAGACAATCCGAACACTGAAGCTTTCTTT. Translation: CASSSKDNPNTEAFF.

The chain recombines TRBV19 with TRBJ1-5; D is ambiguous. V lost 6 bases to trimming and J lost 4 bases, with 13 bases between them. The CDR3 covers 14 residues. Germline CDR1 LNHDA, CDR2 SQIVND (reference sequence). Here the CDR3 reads CASSPVGLNQPQHF. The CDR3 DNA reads TGTGCCAGTAGCCCGGTGGGCCTGAATCAGCCCCAGCATTTT.

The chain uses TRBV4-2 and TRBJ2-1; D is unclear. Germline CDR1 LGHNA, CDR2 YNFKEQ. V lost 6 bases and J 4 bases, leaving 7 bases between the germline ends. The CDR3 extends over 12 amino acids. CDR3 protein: CASSDTYNEQFF. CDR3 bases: TGTGCCAGCAGTGACACGTACAATGAGCAGTTCTTC.

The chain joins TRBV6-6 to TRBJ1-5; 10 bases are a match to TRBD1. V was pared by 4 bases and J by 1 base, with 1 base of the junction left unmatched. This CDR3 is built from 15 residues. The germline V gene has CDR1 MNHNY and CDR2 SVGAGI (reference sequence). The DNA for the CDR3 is TGTGCCAGCAGTTGGGACAGGGGAAGCAATCAGCCCCAGCATTTT. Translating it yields CASSWDRGSNQPQHF.

The CDR3 is CASSFYSGRKTGELFF. The CDR3 bases are TGTGCCAGCAGCTTTTATAGCGGGAGAAAGACCGGGGAGCTGTTTTTT. V is TRBV5-6 and J is TRBJ2-2; 9 positions match TRBD2. The CDR3 covers 16 residues. Germline loops: CDR1 SGHDT, CDR2 YYEEEE. With V trimmed by 2 bases and J by 5 bases, 7 bases remained unmatched. Filled out from reference TRBV5-6 and TRBJ2-2, the complete variable domain reads DAGVTQSPTHLIKTRGQQVTLRCSPKSGHDTVSWYQQALGQGPQFIFQYYEEEERQRGNFPDRFSGHQFPNYSSELNVNALLLGDSALYLCASSFYSGRKTGELFFGEGSRLTVL.

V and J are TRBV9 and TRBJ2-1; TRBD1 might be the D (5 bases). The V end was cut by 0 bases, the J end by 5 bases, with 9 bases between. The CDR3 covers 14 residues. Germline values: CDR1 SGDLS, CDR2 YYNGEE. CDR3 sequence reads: CASSVGVGDNEQFF. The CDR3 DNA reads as TGTGCCAGCAGCGTAGGGGTAGGGGACAATGAGCAGTTCTTC.

CDR3 sequence (DNA): TGTGCCAGCAGCAAATCGGGACAGGACTACGAGCAGTACTTC. The encoded protein is CASSKSGQDYEQYF. The V gene is TRBV7-9, the J gene TRBJ2-7; the match to TRBD1 covers 8 bases. This CDR3 comprises 14 residues. J gave up 3 bases and V 5 bases, and 6 bases lay outside the gene matches. Germline-derived CDR1 and CDR2 are SEHNR and FQNEAQ (reference sequence).